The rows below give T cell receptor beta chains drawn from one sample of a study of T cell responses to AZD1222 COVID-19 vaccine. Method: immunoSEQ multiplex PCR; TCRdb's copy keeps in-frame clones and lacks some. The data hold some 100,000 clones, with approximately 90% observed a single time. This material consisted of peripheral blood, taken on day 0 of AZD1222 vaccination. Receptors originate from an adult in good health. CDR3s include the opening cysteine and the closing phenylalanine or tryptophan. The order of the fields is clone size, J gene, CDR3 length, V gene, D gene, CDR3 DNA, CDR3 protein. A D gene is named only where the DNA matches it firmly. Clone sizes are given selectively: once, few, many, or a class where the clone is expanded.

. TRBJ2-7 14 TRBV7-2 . TGTGCCAGCAGCTCTAACTGGGGACTGACGACGCAGTACTTC CASSSNWGLTTQYF
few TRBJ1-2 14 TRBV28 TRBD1 TGTGCCAGCAGTCTCCGACAGGGCGCATATGGCTACACCTTC CASSLRQGAYGYTF
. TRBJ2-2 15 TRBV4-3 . TGCGCCAGCAGCCAGTCCCGGGTTAACACCGGGGAGCTGTTTTTT CASSQSRVNTGELFF
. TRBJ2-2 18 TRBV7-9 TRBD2 TGTGCCAGCAGCTTACTAGCGGGAGTTTTCTCGGACACCGGGGAGCTGTTTTTT CASSLLAGVFSDTGELFF
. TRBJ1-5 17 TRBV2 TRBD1 TGTGCCAGCAGTAGAGACAGGGGTGGCGGTAGCAATCAGCCCCAGCATTTT CASSRDRGGGSNQPQHF
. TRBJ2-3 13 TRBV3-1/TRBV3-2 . TGTGCCAGCAGCCAAGAAGTAGCGGCAGCGCAGTATTTT CASSQEVAAAQYF
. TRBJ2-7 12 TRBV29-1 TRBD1 TGCAGCGCCGGACAGGGGGGCTACGAGCAGTACTTC CSAGQGGYEQYF
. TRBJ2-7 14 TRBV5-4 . TGTGCCAGCAGCGCTAAGGCGGGCGCCTACGAGCAGTACTTC CASSAKAGAYEQYF
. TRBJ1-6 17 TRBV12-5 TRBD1 TGTGCTAGTGGTTTCCCTATCCAAGACAGGGAGGGTTCACCCCTCCACTTT CASGFPIQDREGSPLHF
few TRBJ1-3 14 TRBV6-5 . TGTGCCAGCAGGGAGGGGGGCCAAGGAAACACCATATATTTT CASREGGQGNTIYF
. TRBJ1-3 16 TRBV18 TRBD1 TGTGCCAGCTCACCCCAGACAGGGGTTTCTGGAAACACCATATATTTT CASSPQTGVSGNTIYF
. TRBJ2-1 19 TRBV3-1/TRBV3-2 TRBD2 TGTGCCAGCAGCCAGGACCGTCGTTGGACTAGCGGCCAATACAATGAGCAGTTCTTC CASSQDRRWTSGQYNEQFF
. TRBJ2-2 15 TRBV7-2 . TGTGCCAGCAGCACCAGAACTAGCCACACCGGGGAGCTGTTTTTT CASSTRTSHTGELFF
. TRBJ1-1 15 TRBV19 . TGTGCCAGTAGTATTGAACTAAGTTCCGCTGCTGAAGCTTTCTTT CASSIELSSAAEAFF
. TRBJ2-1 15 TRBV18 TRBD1 TGTGCCAGCTCACCCGAGACAGGGGGCGGGAATGAGCAGTTCTTC CASSPETGGGNEQFF
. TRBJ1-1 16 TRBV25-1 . TGTGCCAGCAGAGACGCCTTGCGGCAGGGAGGGGGGGAAGCTTTCTTT CASRDALRQGGGEAFF
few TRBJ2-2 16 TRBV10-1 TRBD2 TGCGCCAGCACCCCAGGGACTAGCGGGACGGTCGGGGAGCTGTTTTTT CASTPGTSGTVGELFF
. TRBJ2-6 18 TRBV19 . TGTGCCAGTACAATTTGGACCTCCCCCTGGACTGGGGCCAACGTCCTGACTTTC CASTIWTSPWTGANVLTF
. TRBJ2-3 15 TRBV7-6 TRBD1 TGTGCCAGCAGCAGAGGGGGCAGGGATTCAGATACGCAGTATTTT CASSRGGRDSDTQYF
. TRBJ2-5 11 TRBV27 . TGTGCCAGCAGATCCGGAGAGACCCAGTACTTC CASRSGETQYF
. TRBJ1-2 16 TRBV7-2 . TGTGCCAGCAGCTCCACCGGGGGGGTCGCGACTTATGGCTACACCTTC CASSSTGGVATYGYTF
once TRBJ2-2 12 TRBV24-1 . TGTGCCACCATGAGGGGCACCGGGGAGCTGTTTTTT CATMRGTGELFF
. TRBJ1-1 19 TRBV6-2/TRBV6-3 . TGTGCCAGCAGTTACTCGCCAGGGCAGGTTGTGGCTGGGAACACTGAAGCTTTCTTT CASSYSPGQVVAGNTEAFF
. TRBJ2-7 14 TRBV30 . TGTGCCTGGAGAACAGAGAGGAGGGCCTACGAGCAGTACTTC CAWRTERRAYEQYF
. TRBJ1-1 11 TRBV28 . TGTGCCAGCAGGGGCCCCCATGAAGCTTTCTTT CASRGPHEAFF
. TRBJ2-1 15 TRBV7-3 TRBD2 TGTGCCAGCAGCGTGGGGGGGTTTAGCTACAATGAGCAGTTCTTC CASSVGGFSYNEQFF
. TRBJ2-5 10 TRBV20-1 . TGCAGTGCTACCGGGGAGACCCAGTACTTC CSATGETQYF
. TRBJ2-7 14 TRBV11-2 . TGTGCCAGCAGCTTAGATATCCGGGGAGGCGAGCAGTACTTC CASSLDIRGGEQYF
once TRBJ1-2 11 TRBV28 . TGTGCCAGCAGTTTAAACTATGGCTACACCTTC CASSLNYGYTF
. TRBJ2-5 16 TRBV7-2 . TGTGCCAGCAGACCTCCGGAGCGTCGGGTGTTAGAGACCCAGTACTTC CASRPPERRVLETQYF
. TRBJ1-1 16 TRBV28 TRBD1 TGTGCCAGCGGCCTACAGGGGGCAGGAGGGAACACTGAAGCTTTCTTT CASGLQGAGGNTEAFF
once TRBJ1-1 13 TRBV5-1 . TGCGCCAGCAGCTTGTCGAGGAACACTGAAGCTTTCTTT CASSLSRNTEAFF
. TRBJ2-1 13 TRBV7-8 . TGTGCCAGCAGCTCGCGCAGTAACGATGAGCAGTTCTTC CASSSRSNDEQFF
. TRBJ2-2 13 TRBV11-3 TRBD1 TGTGCCAGCAGCGAACAGGGGGACGGGGAGCTGTTTTTT CASSEQGDGELFF
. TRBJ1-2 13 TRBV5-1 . TGCGCCAGCAGCTTGGGGAAGGACGTTGGCTACACCTTC CASSLGKDVGYTF
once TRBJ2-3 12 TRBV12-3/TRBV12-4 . TGTGCCGTCCGCGGGTGGACAGATACGCAGTATTTT CAVRGWTDTQYF
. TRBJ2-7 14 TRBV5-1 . TGCGCCAGCAGCTTGGGGGGGAAGAGCTACGAGCAGTACTTC CASSLGGKSYEQYF
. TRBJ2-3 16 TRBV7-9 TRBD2 TGTGCCAGCAGCTTTCCCGGGACTAGCGGGGCAGATACGCAGTATTTT CASSFPGTSGADTQYF
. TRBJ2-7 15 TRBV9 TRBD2 TGTGCCAGCAGCGCCGGGACTAGCGGGATCAACGAGCAGTACTTC CASSAGTSGINEQYF
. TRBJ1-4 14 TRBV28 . TGTGCCAGCAGGCCCCCGGGGCCGAATGAAAAACTGTTTTTT CASRPPGPNEKLFF
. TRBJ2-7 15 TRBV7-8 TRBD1 TGTGCCAGCAGCTACCGGGACAGGGGAACCTACGAGCAGTACTTC CASSYRDRGTYEQYF
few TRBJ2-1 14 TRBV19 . TGTGCCAGTGGCAGGAGTCAGGTGATCAATGAGCAGTTCTTC CASGRSQVINEQFF
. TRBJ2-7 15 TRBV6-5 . TGTGCCAGCAGTAGAGGGGTTGGGGGCGGGAACGAGCAGTACTTC CASSRGVGGGNEQYF
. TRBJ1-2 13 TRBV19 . TGTGCCAGTAGTATTCGGGAAGACTATGGCTACACCTTC CASSIREDYGYTF
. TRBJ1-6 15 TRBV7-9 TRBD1 TGTGCCAGCAGCGTTCCGGGACAGGGAAATTCACCCCTCCACTTT CASSVPGQGNSPLHF
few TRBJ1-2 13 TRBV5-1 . TGCGCCAGCAGCTTGGGAGGGAACTATGGCTACACCTTC CASSLGGNYGYTF
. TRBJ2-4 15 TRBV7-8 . TGTGCCAGCAGCCCGACTACCGGGACATTAAACATTCAGTACTTC CASSPTTGTLNIQYF
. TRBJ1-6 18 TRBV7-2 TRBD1 TGTGCCAGCAGCTTACACAGGGGGCTGAACTCCTATAATTCACCCCTCCACTTT CASSLHRGLNSYNSPLHF
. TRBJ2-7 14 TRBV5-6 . TGTGCCAGCAGCTTGCCTCCGGGTACCCACGAGCAGTACTTC CASSLPPGTHEQYF
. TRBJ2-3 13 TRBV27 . TGTGCCAGCAGGTCTATTAGCACAGATACGCAGTATTTT CASRSISTDTQYF
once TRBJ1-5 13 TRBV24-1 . TGTGCCACGTGTGCAGGGGAGGGCCAGCCCCAGCATTTT CATCAGEGQPQHF
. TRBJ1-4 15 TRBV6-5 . TGTGCCAGCAGTCCTTCCGGGGCCACGAATGAAAAACTGTTTTTT CASSPSGATNEKLFF